The next 20 T cell receptor beta chains were all read from a single sample in a study of post-analysis software for immune sequencing data. Overall study results and limits: Elevated frequency relative to controls characterized about 5 TRBV segments in patients, TRBV5-6, TRBV5-1 and TRBV20-1 among them.

Their target antigens are unknown. TCR beta cDNA libraries included unique molecular identifiers. TCRdb re-derived calls from the PCR reads in MiXCR, one entry per CDR3 protein. The sample consists of about 820,000 distinct CDR3 sequences, roughly 58% of them appearing once. Sequenced: blood. The receptors stem from a girl aged 5 to 17 with multiple sclerosis.

The CDR3 bases are TGCGCCAGCAGCCTGGATCTGGGACCTGAAGCTTTCTTT. Protein product: CASSLDLGPEAFF. J is TRBJ1-1 and V is TRBV5-1; tentative D call: TRBD1 (5 bases). V gave up 4 bases and J gave up 6 bases, with 13 bases separating them. The CDR3 runs to 13 residues. In germline, CDR1 is SGHRS, CDR2 YFSETQ.

The chain links TRBV20-1 to TRBJ2-5; D could derive from TRBD1 or TRBD2 (6 bases each). V was cut by 0 bases and J by 5 bases, with 16 bases left in between. The germline CDR1 and CDR2 sequences are DFQATT and SNEGSKA (reference sequence). The CDR3 totals 15 residues. CDR3 in amino acids: CSARDDSLGGETQYF. CDR3 nucleotides: TGCAGTGCTAGAGACGACAGTCTAGGGGGGGAGACCCAGTACTTC.

The chain has TRBV12-3 or TRBV12-4 and TRBJ2-4; D not resolved. Between the trimmed V and J ends, which lost 3 bases and 0 bases, there was a span of 9 bases. The CDR3 loop spans 15 amino acids. The CDR3 spells CASSFRMVAKNIQYF. As DNA, the CDR3 is TGTGCCAGCAGTTTTCGTATGGTAGCCAAAAACATTCAGTACTTC.

In nucleotides, the CDR3 is TGTGCCAGCTCACCAAGGACAGGCACTAATGAAAAACTGTTTTTT. Translation: CASSPRTGTNEKLFF. This chain connects TRBV18 to TRBJ1-4; 7 positions agree with TRBD1. J gave up 2 bases and V 2 bases, and 2 bases lay outside the gene matches. The CDR3 totals 15 residues. Germline CDR1 is KGHSH and CDR2 is LQKENI.

This clonotype was seen at least ten times. The chain joins TRBV7-9 to TRBJ1-2; D possibly corresponds to TRBD1 (6 bases). Germline V lookup: CDR1 SEHNR, CDR2 FQNEAQ (reference sequence). The CDR3 is made up of 14 amino acids. Trimming cost V 5 bases and J 4 bases, with 14 bases left between them. CDR3 region: CASSPSGGGYGYTF. The CDR3, as DNA: TGTGCCAGCAGCCCTTCGGGGGGCGGCTATGGCTACACCTTC.

The chain couples TRBV20-1 to TRBJ1-5; D uncertain. V lost 1 base and J lost 0, with 7 bases in between. The V gene's germline CDR1 is DFQATT and CDR2 SNEGSKA (reference sequence). CDR3 length: 14 residues. CDR3 loop: CSARVGYSNQPQHF. Here the CDR3 DNA reads TGCAGTGCTAGAGTAGGTTATAGCAATCAGCCCCAGCATTTT.

The chain is built from TRBV20-1 and TRBJ2-7; possibly TRBD1 for D (5 bases). CDR3 length: 14 residues. With 0 bases removed from V and 3 bases from J, the gap between germline ends came to 12 bases. The germline gives CDR1 DFQATT, CDR2 SNEGSKA (reference sequence). The CDR3 reads CSARDRKGNYEQYF. CDR3 DNA: TGCAGTGCTAGAGATAGGAAGGGGAACTACGAGCAGTACTTC.

The chain recombines TRBV7-2 with TRBJ2-1; the match to TRBD2 covers 10 bases. Per the germline V gene, CDR1 is SGHTA and CDR2 is FQGNSA. The CDR3 contains 14 residues. With 1 base clipped from V and 13 bases from J, the junction kept 7 bases outside the gene matches. For the CDR3, the DNA is TGTGCCAGCAGCTTAGAGGGACTAGCGAAGACCCAGTTCTTC. It specifies CASSLEGLAKTQFF.

This clonotype has just a few counts. The chain has TRBV15 and TRBJ1-4; 7 nucleotides line up with TRBD1. V was pared by 1 base and J by 8 bases, with 7 bases of the junction left unmatched. The CDR3 is 15 amino acids. Germline V gene lookup returns CDR1 LNHNV and CDR2 YYDKDF (reference sequence). The CDR3 protein is CATSRAAGGGEKLFF. CDR3 in DNA: TGTGCCACCAGCAGAGCTGCAGGGGGTGGGGAAAAACTGTTTTTT.

The chain joins TRBV5-1 to TRBJ2-7; the match to TRBD2 covers 10 bases. The germline V gene has CDR1 SGHRS and CDR2 YFSETQ. The CDR3 extends over 14 amino acids. The V segment lost 1 base and the J segment 7 bases; nucleotides outside the gene matches: 5. The CDR3, as DNA: TGCGCCAGCAGCTTGTCGGGACTAGCGCGGGAGCAGTACTTC. Residues: CASSLSGLAREQYF.

The rearrangement joins TRBV13 to TRBJ2-1, with a tentative D call TRBD2 (5 bases). V was pared by 5 bases and J by 0 bases, with 26 bases between. This CDR3 has 20 residues. In germline, CDR1 is PRHDT, CDR2 FYEKMQ (reference sequence). CDR3 bases: TGTGCCAGCAGCCCTAGGACTTCCAGCGGAGTCCCCTTCTCCTACAATGAGCAGTTCTTC. This sequence encodes CASSPRTSSGVPFSYNEQFF.

The chain recombines TRBV20-1 with TRBJ2-7; 10 nucleotides agree with TRBD2. The DNA end favors TRBJ2-5, so the J call may be wrong. The CDR3 contains 16 residues. Germline values: CDR1 DFQATT, CDR2 SNEGSKA (reference sequence). CDR3 nucleotide sequence: TGCAGTGCTAGGAAACCAGCGGGAGGGTCGAGAGAGACCCAGTACTTC. Encoded protein: CSARKPAGGSRETQYF.

The rearrangement links TRBV11-2 to TRBJ2-4, with D possibly matching TRBD2 (6 bases). The V gene lost 1 base and the J gene lost 0 bases, with 10 bases spanning the gap. Germline V CDR1 and CDR2: SGHAT, FQNNGV. This CDR3 comprises 16 residues. CDR3: CASSLGGTRAKNIQYF. CDR3 DNA sequence: TGTGCCAGCAGCTTAGGGGGGACTCGAGCCAAAAACATTCAGTACTTC.

This chain uses TRBV6-5 with TRBJ1-2; 11 nucleotides agree with TRBD1. V lost 0 bases to trimming and J lost 6 bases; unmatched junction nucleotides: 3. Germline CDR1 MNHEY, CDR2 SVGAGI. The CDR3 is made up of 15 amino acids. The CDR3 sequence is CASSYSGTGGDGYTF. The CDR3 DNA is TGTGCCAGCAGTTACTCTGGGACAGGGGGGGATGGCTACACCTTC.

This clonotype was seen a few times. V and J are TRBV4-1 and TRBJ2-5; TRBD1 agrees at 8 bases. The DNA end lines up better with TRBJ2-7; the J call may be wrong. Germline CDR1 and CDR2: MGHRA and YSYEKL. The CDR3 loop spans 13 amino acids. In nucleotides, the CDR3 is TGCGCCAGCAGCGAGACAGGGGCCGACGAGCAGTACTTC. Translated, it gives CASSETGADEQYF.

The chain combines TRBV7-9 with TRBJ2-5; possibly TRBD2 for D (6 bases). Trimming stripped 4 bases from V and 2 bases from J, with 14 bases between. Germline lookup yields CDR1 SEHNR and CDR2 FQNEAQ (reference sequence). CDR3 length equals 15 residues. This CDR3 reads CASSCRLSGQETQYF. CDR3 in DNA: TGTGCCAGCAGCTGTAGACTAAGCGGGCAAGAGACCCAGTACTTC.

The chain combines TRBV27 with TRBJ2-7; either TRBD1 or TRBD2 may supply D (6 bases each). V was trimmed by 5 bases and J by 5 bases, leaving 19 bases between them. This CDR3 contains 15 residues. From germline, CDR1 is MNHEY and CDR2 SMNVEV (reference sequence). The CDR3 coding sequence is TGTGCCAGCAGTACCAGGGGAGGCGTCGTCGACGAGCAGTACTTC. Its translation is CASSTRGGVVDEQYF.

This sequence joins TRBV9 and TRBJ1-5; D is unresolved. CDR1 SGDLS and CDR2 YYNGEE come from the germline V gene. V lost 4 bases and J 1 base, leaving 15 bases between the germline ends. The CDR3 has 16 amino acids. The CDR3 spells CASSSWRAMSNQPQHF. CDR3 sequence (DNA): TGTGCCAGCAGCTCCTGGAGGGCTATGAGCAATCAGCCCCAGCATTTT.

This clonotype was found a few times. The chain carries TRBV18 and TRBJ2-5, with 7 bases that match TRBD2. The CDR3 length is 13 residues. J gave up 3 bases and V 3 bases, and 1 base lay outside the gene matches. The germline V gene encodes CDR1 KGHSH and CDR2 LQKENI. The CDR3 region has the DNA TGTGCCAGCTCACCGGGGACTAAAGAGACCCAGTACTTC. Its protein is CASSPGTKETQYF.

This chain connects TRBV5-1 to TRBJ2-3; 10 bases are shared with TRBD2. Looked up from germline, CDR1 is SGHRS and CDR2 is YFSETQ. Trimming at V came to 7 bases and at J to 5 bases, leaving 10 bases not matched to a gene. The CDR3 extends over 15 amino acids. The CDR3 reads CASRVSGGAVDTQYF. CDR3 nucleotides: TGCGCCAGCCGCGTAAGCGGGGGGGCCGTAGATACGCAGTATTTT.